This entry concerns a single T cell receptor beta chain. Its target is not known. The read terminates 3 residues before the CDR3 end, so the remaining end is supplied by the germline J gene. CDR1 and CDR2 from the germline V gene are SGHAT and FQNNGV. V was clipped by 2 bases and J by 5 bases, with 12 bases between them. The CDR3 runs 14 residues. These data are taken from a study of T cell clonality in common variable immunodeficiency. Whole-study results and caveats: CVID subjects shared fewer TCRbeta clones than healthy controls did. Reportedly, TCR beta sequences from common variable immunodeficiency showed fewer deletions and N-nucleotide insertions.

Profiling relied on immunoSEQ multiplex PCR, and the TCRdb table lists in-frame clones only, not all of them. This repertoire holds about 33,000 clones, and none appear only once. Reduced serum IgG, IgA and/or IgM plus specific antibody deficiency defined CVID. Heparinized whole blood, roughly 4.5 to 9 ml, came from each donor. The sequence was obtained from a human donor with common variable immunodeficiency. Sequenced material: peripheral blood mononuclear cells. The rearrangement joins TRBV11-2 to TRBJ2-5, with a tentative D call TRBD2 (6 bases). CDR3 DNA, as far as it was read: TGTGCCAGCAGCTTACCGGGCGGGGACGAGACC. Amino acids: CASSLPGGDET. Given in full, the CDR3 is CASSLPGGDETQYF.